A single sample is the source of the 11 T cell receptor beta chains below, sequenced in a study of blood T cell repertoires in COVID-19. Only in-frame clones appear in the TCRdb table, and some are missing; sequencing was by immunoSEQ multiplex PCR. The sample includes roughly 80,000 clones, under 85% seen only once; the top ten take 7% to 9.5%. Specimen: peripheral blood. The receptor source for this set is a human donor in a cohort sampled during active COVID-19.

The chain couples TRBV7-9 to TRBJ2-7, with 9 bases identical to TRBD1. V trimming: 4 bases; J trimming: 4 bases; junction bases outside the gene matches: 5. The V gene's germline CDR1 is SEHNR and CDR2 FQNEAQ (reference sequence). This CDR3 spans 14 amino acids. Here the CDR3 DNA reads TGTGCCAGCAGCTGGGAACAGGGGGCATACGAGCAGTACTTC. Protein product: CASSWEQGAYEQYF.

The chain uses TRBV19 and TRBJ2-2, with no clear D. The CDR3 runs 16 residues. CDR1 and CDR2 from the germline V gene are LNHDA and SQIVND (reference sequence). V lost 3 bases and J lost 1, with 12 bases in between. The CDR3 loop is CASSIWRLLNTGELFF. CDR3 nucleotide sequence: TGTGCCAGTAGTATTTGGAGACTCCTGAACACCGGGGAGCTGTTTTTT.

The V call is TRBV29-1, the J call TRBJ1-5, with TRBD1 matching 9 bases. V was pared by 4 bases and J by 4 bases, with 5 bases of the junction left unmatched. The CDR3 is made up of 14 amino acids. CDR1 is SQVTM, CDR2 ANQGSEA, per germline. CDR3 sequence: CSVAPGTGNQPQHF. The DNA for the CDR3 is TGCAGCGTTGCCCCCGGGACAGGGAATCAGCCCCAGCATTTT.

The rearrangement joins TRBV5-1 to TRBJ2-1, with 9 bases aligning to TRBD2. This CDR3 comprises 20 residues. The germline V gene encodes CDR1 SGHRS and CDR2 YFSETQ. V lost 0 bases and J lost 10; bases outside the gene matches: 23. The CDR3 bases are TGCGCCAGCAGCTTGGAGGCCGGTGGGGCTAGCGGGGCCAGGTACCTGGAGCAGTTCTTC. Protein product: CASSLEAGGASGARYLEQFF.

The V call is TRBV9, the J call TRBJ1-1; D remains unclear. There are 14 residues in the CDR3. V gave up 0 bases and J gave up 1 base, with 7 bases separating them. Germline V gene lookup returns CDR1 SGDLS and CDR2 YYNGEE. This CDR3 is CASSVEQANTEAFF. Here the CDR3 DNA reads TGTGCCAGCAGCGTAGAGCAAGCGAACACTGAAGCTTTCTTT.

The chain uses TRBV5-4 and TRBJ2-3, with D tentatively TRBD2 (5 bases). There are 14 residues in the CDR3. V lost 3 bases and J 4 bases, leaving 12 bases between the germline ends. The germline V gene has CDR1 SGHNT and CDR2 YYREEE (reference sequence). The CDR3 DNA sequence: TGTGCCAGCAGCTCAAGGGCGGGTGCAGATACGCAGTATTTT. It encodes CASSSRAGADTQYF.

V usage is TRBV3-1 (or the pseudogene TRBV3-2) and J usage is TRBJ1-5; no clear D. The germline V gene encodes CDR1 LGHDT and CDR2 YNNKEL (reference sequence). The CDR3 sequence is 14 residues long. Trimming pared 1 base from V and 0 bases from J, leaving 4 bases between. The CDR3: CASSQAVSNQPQHF. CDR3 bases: TGTGCCAGCAGCCAAGCGGTTAGCAATCAGCCCCAGCATTTT.

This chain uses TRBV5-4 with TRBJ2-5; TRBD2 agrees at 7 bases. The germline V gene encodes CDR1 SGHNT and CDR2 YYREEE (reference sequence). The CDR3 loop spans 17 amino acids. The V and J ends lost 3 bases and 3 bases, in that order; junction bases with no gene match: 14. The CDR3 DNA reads TGTGCCAGCAGCTGGGGGGGGACGGGAGGCTCTAAAGAGACCCAGTACTTC. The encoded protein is CASSWGGTGGSKETQYF.

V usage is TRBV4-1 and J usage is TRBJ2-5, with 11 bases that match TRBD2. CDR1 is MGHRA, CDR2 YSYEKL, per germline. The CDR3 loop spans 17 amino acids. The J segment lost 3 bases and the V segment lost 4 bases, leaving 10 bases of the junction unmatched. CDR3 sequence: CASSRTLAGGPEETQYF. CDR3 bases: TGCGCCAGCAGCCGGACCCTAGCGGGGGGTCCCGAAGAGACCCAGTACTTC.

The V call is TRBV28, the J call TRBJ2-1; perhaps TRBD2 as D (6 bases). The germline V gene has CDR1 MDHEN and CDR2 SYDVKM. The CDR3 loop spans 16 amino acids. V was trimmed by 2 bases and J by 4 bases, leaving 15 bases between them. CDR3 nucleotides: TGTGCCAGCAGTTTAGTCCGCGGGAATGGGTACAATGAGCAGTTCTTC. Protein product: CASSLVRGNGYNEQFF.

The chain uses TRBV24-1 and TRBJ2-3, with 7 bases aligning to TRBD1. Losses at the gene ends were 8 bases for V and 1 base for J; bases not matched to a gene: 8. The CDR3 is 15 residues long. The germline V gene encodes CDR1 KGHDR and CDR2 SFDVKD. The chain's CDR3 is CATTPDGQGTDTQYF. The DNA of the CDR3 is TGTGCCACCACCCCAGACGGACAGGGCACAGATACGCAGTATTTT.